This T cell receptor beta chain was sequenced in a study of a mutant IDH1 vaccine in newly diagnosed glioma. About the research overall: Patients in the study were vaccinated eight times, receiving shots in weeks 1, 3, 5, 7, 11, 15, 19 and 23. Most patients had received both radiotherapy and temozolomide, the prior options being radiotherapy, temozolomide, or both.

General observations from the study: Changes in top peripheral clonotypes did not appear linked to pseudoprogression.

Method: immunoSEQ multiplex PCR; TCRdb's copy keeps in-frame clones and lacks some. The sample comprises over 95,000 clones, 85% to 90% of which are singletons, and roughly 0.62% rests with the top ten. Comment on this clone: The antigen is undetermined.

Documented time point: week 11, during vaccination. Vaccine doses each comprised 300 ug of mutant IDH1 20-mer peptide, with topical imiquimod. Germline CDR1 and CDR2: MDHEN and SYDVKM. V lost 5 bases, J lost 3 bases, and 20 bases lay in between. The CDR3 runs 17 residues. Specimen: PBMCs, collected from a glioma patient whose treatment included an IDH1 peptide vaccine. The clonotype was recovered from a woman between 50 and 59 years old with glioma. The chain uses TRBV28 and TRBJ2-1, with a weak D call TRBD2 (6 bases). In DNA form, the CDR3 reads TGTGCCAGCAGTCCGACCGAGGGACTTTACCTCTACAATGAGCAGTTCTTC. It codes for CASSPTEGLYLYNEQFF.